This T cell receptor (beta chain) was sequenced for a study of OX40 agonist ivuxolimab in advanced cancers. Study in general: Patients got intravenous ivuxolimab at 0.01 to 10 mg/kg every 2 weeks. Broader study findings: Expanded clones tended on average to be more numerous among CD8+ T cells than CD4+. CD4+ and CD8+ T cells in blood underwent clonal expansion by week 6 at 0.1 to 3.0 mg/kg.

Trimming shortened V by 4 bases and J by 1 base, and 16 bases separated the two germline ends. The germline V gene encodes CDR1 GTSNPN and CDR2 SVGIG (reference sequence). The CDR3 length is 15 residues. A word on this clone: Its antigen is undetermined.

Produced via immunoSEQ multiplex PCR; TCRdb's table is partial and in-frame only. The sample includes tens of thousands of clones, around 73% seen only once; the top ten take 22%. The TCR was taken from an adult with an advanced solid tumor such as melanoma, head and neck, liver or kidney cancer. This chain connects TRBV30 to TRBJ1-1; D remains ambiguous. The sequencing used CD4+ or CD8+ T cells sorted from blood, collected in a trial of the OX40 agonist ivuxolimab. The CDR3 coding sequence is TGTGCCTGGACCTTACTCCCGGGAGCGAACACTGAAGCTTTCTTT. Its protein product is CAWTLLPGANTEAFF.